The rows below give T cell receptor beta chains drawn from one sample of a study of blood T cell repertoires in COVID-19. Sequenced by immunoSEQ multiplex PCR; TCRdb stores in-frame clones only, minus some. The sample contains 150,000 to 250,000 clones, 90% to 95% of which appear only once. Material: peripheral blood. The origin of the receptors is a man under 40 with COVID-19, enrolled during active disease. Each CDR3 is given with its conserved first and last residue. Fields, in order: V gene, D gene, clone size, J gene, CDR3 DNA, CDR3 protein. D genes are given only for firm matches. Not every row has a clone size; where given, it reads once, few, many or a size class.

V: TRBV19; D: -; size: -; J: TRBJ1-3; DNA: TGTGCCAGTAGTATAGATCCACGGTTCTCTGGAAACACCATATATTTT; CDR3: CASSIDPRFSGNTIYF
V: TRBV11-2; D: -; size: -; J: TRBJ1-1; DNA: TGTGCCAGCAGCTTGGCGGGGGAAACTGAAGCTTTCTTT; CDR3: CASSLAGETEAFF
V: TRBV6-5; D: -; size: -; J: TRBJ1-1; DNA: TGTGCCAGCAGCGCTAATACTCTATTGAACACTGAAGCTTTCTTT; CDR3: CASSANTLLNTEAFF
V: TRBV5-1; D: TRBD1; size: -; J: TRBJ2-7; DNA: TGCGCCAGCAGCCGACAGGGGTACCCTTCCGAGCAGTACTTC; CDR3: CASSRQGYPSEQYF
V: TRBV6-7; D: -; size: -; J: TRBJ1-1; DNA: TGTGCCAGCAGTTACGGAAACAGGATTCGGAACACTGAAGCTTTCTTT; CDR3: CASSYGNRIRNTEAFF
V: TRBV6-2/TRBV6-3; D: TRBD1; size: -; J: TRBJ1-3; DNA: TGTGCCAGCAGCCCTATAGGGACAGGCTCTGGAAACACCATATATTTT; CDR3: CASSPIGTGSGNTIYF
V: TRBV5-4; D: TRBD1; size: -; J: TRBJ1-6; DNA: TGTGCCAGCAGCTCCGCCGGGACAGGGACCTCACCCCTCCACTTT; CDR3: CASSSAGTGTSPLHF
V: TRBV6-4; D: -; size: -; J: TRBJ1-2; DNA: TGTGCCAGCAGGGCCGGGGTCTATGGCTACACCTTC; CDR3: CASRAGVYGYTF
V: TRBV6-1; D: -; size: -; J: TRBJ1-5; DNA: TGTGCCAGCACTGAGTCGTCGGTGGGCAATCAGCCCCAGCATTTT; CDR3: CASTESSVGNQPQHF
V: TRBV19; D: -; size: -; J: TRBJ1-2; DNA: TGTGCCAGTAGTATAGTGGGACTACAAGGCTACACCTTC; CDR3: CASSIVGLQGYTF
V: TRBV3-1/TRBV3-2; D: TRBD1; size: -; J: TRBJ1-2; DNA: TGTGCCAGCAGCCTACGGGACAGCTATAACTATGGCTACACCTTC; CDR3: CASSLRDSYNYGYTF
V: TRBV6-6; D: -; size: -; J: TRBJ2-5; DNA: TGTGCCAGCAGTTACTCGGGGGCTTACGGAGAGACCCAGTACTTC; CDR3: CASSYSGAYGETQYF
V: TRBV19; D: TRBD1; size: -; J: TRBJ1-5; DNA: TGTGCCAGTAGTGCCGGGACAGGGGGCGATCAGCCCCAGCATTTT; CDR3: CASSAGTGGDQPQHF
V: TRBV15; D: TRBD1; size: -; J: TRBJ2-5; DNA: TGTGCCACCAGCAGAAACCTACAGGGGGAGACCCAGTACTTC; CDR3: CATSRNLQGETQYF
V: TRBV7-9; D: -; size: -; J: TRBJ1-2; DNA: TGTGCCAGCAGCTTAGGATCTCCTGCGTCCTATGGCTACACCTTC; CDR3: CASSLGSPASYGYTF
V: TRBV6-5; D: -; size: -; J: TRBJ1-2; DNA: TGTGCCGGGGGGACCTCCTTGGGCTACACCTTC; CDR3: CAGGTSLGYTF
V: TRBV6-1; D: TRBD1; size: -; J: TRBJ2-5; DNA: TGTGCCAGCAGTGCCCAGACAGGGCCCTCGAGAGAGACCCAGTACTTC; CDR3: CASSAQTGPSRETQYF
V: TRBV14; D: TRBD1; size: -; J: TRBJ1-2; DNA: TGTGCCAGCAGCCAAGTGTCGGGACAGGGGATCTATGGCTACACCTTC; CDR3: CASSQVSGQGIYGYTF
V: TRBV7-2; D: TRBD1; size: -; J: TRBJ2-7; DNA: TGTGCCAGCAGCTTCCTGGACAGGCGTCGGCCCTACGAGCAGTACTTC; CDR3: CASSFLDRRRPYEQYF
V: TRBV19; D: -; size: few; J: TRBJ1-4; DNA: TGTGCCAGTAGACACCGGGACACTTCTAATGAAAAACTGTTTTTT; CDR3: CASRHRDTSNEKLFF
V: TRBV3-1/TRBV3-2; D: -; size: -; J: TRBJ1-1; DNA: TGTGCCAGCAGCCAAGGCAGGAACACTGAAGCTTTCTTT; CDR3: CASSQGRNTEAFF
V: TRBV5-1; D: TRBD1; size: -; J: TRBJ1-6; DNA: TGCGCCAGCAGCTTTGAGGGGGCGCGGAATTCACCCCTCCACTTT; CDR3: CASSFEGARNSPLHF
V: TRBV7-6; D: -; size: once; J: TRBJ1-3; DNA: TGTGCCAGCAGCCCCGACCCCGGGACATCGTACGGAAACACCATATATTTT; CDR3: CASSPDPGTSYGNTIYF
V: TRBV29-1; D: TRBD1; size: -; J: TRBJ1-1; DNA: TGCAGCGCCGCAGGGGGCGGGAACACTGAAGCTTTCTTT; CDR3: CSAAGGGNTEAFF
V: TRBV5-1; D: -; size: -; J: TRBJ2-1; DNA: TGCGCCAGCGGCGCAGGGCTAGTCGAGAATGAGCAGTTCTTC; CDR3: CASGAGLVENEQFF
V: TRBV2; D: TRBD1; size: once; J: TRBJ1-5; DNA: TGTGCCAGCGCCCGGGACAGTAATAGCAATCAGCCCCAGCATTTT; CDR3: CASARDSNSNQPQHF
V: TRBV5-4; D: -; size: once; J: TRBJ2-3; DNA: TGTGCCAGCAGTTCCCTCACAGATACGCAGTATTTT; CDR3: CASSSLTDTQYF
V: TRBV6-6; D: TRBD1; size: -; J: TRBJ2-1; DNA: TGTGCCAGCAGTCTACAGGGGGCTGACTACAATGAGCAGTTCTTC; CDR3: CASSLQGADYNEQFF
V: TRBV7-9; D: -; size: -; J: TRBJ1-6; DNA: TGTGCCAGCAGCTCGGACAGCGTAAATTCACCCCTCCACTTT; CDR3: CASSSDSVNSPLHF
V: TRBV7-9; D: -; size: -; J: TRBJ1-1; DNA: TGTGCCAGCAGCTTAGCGGGGAGGAACATCAACACTGAAGCTTTCTTT; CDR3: CASSLAGRNINTEAFF
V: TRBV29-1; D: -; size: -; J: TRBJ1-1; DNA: TGCAGCCCGGAGGGACTGAAAGAAGCTTTCTTT; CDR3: CSPEGLKEAFF
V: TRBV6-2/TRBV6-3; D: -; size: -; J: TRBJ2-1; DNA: TGTGCCAGCAGTACCCCACAGGGTTATGAGCAGTTCTTC; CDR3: CASSTPQGYEQFF
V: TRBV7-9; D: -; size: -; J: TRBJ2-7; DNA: TGTGCCAGCAGCCCTTCCTACGAGCAGTACTTC; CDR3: CASSPSYEQYF
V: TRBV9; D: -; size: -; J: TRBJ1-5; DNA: TGTGCCAGCAGCGTAGGGACACTAAATCAGCCCCAGCATTTT; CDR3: CASSVGTLNQPQHF
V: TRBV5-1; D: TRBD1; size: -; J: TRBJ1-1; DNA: TGCGCCAGCAGGGATCCGGGACAGGGGGACACTGAAGCTTTCTTT; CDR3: CASRDPGQGDTEAFF
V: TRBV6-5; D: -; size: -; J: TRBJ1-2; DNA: TGTGCCAGCAGGGCCGGTCGGGGGTTCCGCTACACCTTC; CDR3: CASRAGRGFRYTF
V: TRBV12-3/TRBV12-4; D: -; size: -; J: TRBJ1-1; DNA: TGTGCCTCAAATGGGGGCGACACTGAAGCTTTCTTT; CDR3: CASNGGDTEAFF
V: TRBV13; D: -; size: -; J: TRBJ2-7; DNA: TGTGCCAGCAGCCCCCGAGGGCGAAGCTCCTACGAGCAGTACTTC; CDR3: CASSPRGRSSYEQYF
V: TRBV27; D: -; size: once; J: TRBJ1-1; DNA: TGTGCCAGCAGTTTTTTATCAGGGTCTGAAGCTTTCTTT; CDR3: CASSFLSGSEAFF
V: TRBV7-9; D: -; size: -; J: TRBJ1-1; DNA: TGTGCCAGCAGCTCCCCCCAGGGTGAAGCTTTCTTT; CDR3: CASSSPQGEAFF
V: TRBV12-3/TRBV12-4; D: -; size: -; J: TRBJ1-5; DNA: TGTGCCAGCAGGGGGCGGAGCAATCAGCCCCAGCATTTT; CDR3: CASRGRSNQPQHF
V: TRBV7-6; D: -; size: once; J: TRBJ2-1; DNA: TGTGCCAGCGGGACTCAGAGCTCCTACAATGAGCAGTTCTTC; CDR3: CASGTQSSYNEQFF
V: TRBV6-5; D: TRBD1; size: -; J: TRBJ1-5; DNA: TGTGCCAGCAGGGCCGTTGACAGGGGCAATCAGCCCCAGCATTTT; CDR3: CASRAVDRGNQPQHF
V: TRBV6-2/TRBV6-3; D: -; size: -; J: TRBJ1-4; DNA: TGTGCCAGCAGTTACGGTATACAGGAAAAACTGTTTTTT; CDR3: CASSYGIQEKLFF